These 11 T cell receptor beta chains came from one sample sequenced in a study of shared clonotypes between healthy human individuals. Generated by immunoSEQ multiplex PCR, the TCRdb table keeps only in-frame clones and is missing some. The sample holds over 95,000 clones, 40% to 55% seen once. The sequenced material came from PBMCs. The receptor source for this set is a middle-aged woman in good health. Some clones in this sample may be carry-over from other donors' samples.

The rearrangement uses TRBV27 and TRBJ2-5; D is perhaps TRBD1 (5 bases). The DNA end is a closer match to TRBJ2-7, so the J assignment may be wrong. The germline gives CDR1 MNHEY, CDR2 SMNVEV (reference sequence). CDR3 length equals 13 residues. The CDR3 DNA follows: TGTGCCAGCAGTTTCTCAAAGGGGCACGAGCAGTACTTC. This sequence encodes CASSFSKGHEQYF.

This chain joins TRBV7-8 and TRBJ2-7, with D possibly TRBD2 on 7 matching bases. The CDR3 loop spans 15 amino acids. Germline V CDR1 and CDR2: SGHVS, FQNEAQ. Trimming took off 0 bases at V and 5 bases at J, with 14 bases between the two ends. The CDR3 DNA reads TGTGCCAGCAGCTTAGCGCTTGTGGGGGGGCACGAGCAGTACTTC. Translation: CASSLALVGGHEQYF.

The chain links TRBV25-1 to TRBJ2-7; D uncertain. CDR1 MGHDK and CDR2 SYGVNS come from the germline V gene. The CDR3 sequence is 11 residues long. The V and J ends lost 11 bases and 4 bases respectively, with 12 bases between them. As DNA, the CDR3 is TGTGCCTCGAGGCAGGTATACGAGCAGTACTTC. Translating it yields CASRQVYEQYF.

V gene TRBV25-1 combines with J gene TRBJ2-7, with 8 bases that match TRBD1. The germline gives CDR1 MGHDK, CDR2 SYGVNS. This CDR3 spans 13 amino acids. With 8 bases clipped from V and 3 bases from J, the junction kept 6 bases outside the gene matches. The CDR3 loop is CASSLTGVYEQYF. The DNA of the CDR3 is TGTGCCAGCTCCTTGACAGGGGTCTACGAGCAGTACTTC.

The CDR3 DNA reads as TGTGCCAGCAGTCCTGACAGGGGGCCCGCCTACGAGCAGTACTTC. It is translated as CASSPDRGPAYEQYF. This chain links TRBV27 with TRBJ2-7; 10 nucleotides agree with TRBD1. Germline values: CDR1 MNHEY, CDR2 SMNVEV (reference sequence). This CDR3 contains 15 residues. Germline trimming cut 5 bases from V and 2 bases from J; bases unmatched to any gene: 6.

This clone was picked up many times. This chain joins TRBV29-1 and TRBJ1-2; 8 nucleotides align to TRBD1. The germline V gene has CDR1 SQVTM and CDR2 ANQGSEA. This CDR3 comprises 14 residues. The V segment lost 0 bases and the J segment 8 bases; nucleotides outside the gene matches: 8. CDR3 amino acids: CSVEDYSRGLGYTF. The DNA for the CDR3 is TGCAGCGTTGAAGATTATAGCAGGGGGCTCGGCTACACCTTC.

The gene calls are TRBV5-4 and TRBJ2-1; TRBD1 matches 7 bases. The germline CDR1 and CDR2 sequences are SGHNT and YYREEE (reference sequence). The CDR3 extends over 15 amino acids. V lost 4 bases to trimming and J lost 9 bases; unmatched junction nucleotides: 13. This CDR3 reads CASSTTTGPRGEQFF. The CDR3 nucleotides are TGTGCCAGCAGCACGACGACAGGGCCGCGTGGTGAGCAGTTCTTC.

Many counts were recorded for this clone. The identical CDR3 is also encoded by other nucleotide sequences in the sample. This chain connects TRBV30 to TRBJ2-3, with TRBD2 matching over 11 bases. The germline V gene has CDR1 GTSNPN and CDR2 SVGIG (reference sequence). The CDR3 runs to 15 residues. V trimming: 0 bases; J trimming: 5 bases; junction bases outside the gene matches: 4. The CDR3 here is CAWSVSGRAGDTQYF. The CDR3 region has the DNA TGTGCCTGGAGTGTTAGCGGGAGGGCCGGAGATACGCAGTATTTT.

This clone turned up a few times. V is TRBV30 and J is TRBJ2-1, with no clear D. V was clipped by 4 bases and J by 1 base, with 5 bases between them. Germline V gives CDR1 GTSNPN, CDR2 SVGIG (reference sequence). The CDR3 sequence is 12 residues long. In nucleotides, the CDR3 is TGTGCCTGGACCCCGTCCTACAATGAGCAGTTCTTC. This gives the protein CAWTPSYNEQFF.

The chain uses TRBV6-6 and TRBJ2-1, with 15 bases matching TRBD2. The V gene's germline CDR1 is MNHNY and CDR2 SVGAGI (reference sequence). J gave up 7 bases and V 5 bases, and 3 bases lay outside the gene matches. This CDR3 spans 15 amino acids. In nucleotides, the CDR3 is TGTGCCAGCAGTGCGGGACTAGCGGGAGGAAATGAGCAGTTCTTC. Its translation is CASSAGLAGGNEQFF.

This chain links TRBV5-6 with TRBJ2-5; maybe TRBD1 (5 bases). The CDR3 sequence is 15 residues long. Trimming cost V 4 bases and J 4 bases, with 17 bases left between them. Germline V gene sequence: CDR1 SGHDT, CDR2 YYEEEE. CDR3 nucleotides: TGTGCCAGCAGCCCGGTCGCAGGGAATGGAGAGACCCAGTACTTC. It encodes CASSPVAGNGETQYF.